This TCR beta chain came from a study of blood T cells in healthy people across ages. Germline V gene sequence: CDR1 SGDLS, CDR2 YYNGEE. The CDR3 has 13 amino acids. Russia was home to the donors, healthy Caucasian individuals aged about 6 to 90. Samples each yielded at least 5 micrograms of total RNA. This clonotype was detected only a few times. A second PCR, run for about 7 to 11 cycles, used a sample-barcoded 5' primer plus a J-beta primer mix. TCRdb re-derived calls from the 5' RACE reads in MiXCR, one entry per CDR3 protein. Of about 1.6 million distinct CDR3 sequences listed, approximately 32% are singletons.

The sequence came from a woman between 25 and 40 years old in good health. Sequenced input: blood. The chain recombines TRBV9 with TRBJ2-5; 9 bases are a match to TRBD2. The tail of the sequence fits TRBJ2-7 better, so the J call may be wrong. Here the CDR3 reads CASSSRTSAEQYF. The CDR3 DNA follows: TGTGCCAGCAGCTCGCGGACTAGCGCCGAGCAGTACTTC.